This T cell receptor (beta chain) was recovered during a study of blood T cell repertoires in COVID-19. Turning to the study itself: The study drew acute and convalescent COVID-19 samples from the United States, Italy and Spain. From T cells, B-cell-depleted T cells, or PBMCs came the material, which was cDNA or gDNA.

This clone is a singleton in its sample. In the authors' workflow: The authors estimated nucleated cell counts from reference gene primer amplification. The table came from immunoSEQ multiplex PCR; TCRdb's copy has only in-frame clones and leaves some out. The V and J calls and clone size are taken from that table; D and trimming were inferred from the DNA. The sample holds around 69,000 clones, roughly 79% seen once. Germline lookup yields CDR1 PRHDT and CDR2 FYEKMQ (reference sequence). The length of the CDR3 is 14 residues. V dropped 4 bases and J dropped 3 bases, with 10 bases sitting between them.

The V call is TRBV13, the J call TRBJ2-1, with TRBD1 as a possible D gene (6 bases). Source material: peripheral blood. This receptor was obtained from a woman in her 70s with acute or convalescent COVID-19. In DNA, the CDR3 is TGTGCCAGCAGCTCCCGGGACAACTACAATGAGCAGTTCTTC. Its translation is CASSSRDNYNEQFF.